A selection of T cell receptor beta chains follows, all from one sample in a study of cytomegalovirus exposure and HLA in healthy donors. The method was immunoSEQ multiplex PCR; TCRdb's version includes in-frame clones alone and lacks a portion of them. Counted here are roughly 110,000 clones, under 80% occurring once; the ten biggest clones make up about 6%. Sequenced input: PBMCs. These receptors were obtained from a woman in her 50s in good health and CMV-seropositive. Both conserved end residues are part of each CDR3. Fields, in order: J gene, V gene, CDR3 protein.

J gene: TRBJ1-2
V gene: TRBV27
CDR3 protein: CASRAGGANYGYTF

J gene: TRBJ1-1
V gene: TRBV11-2
CDR3 protein: CASSFKGVEAFF

J gene: TRBJ1-2
V gene: TRBV11-1
CDR3 protein: CASSLERDRSYGYTF

J gene: TRBJ2-7
V gene: TRBV7-2
CDR3 protein: CASSLHAERYEQYF

J gene: TRBJ2-1
V gene: TRBV20-1
CDR3 protein: CSAPVRFEQFF

J gene: TRBJ2-1
V gene: TRBV5-1
CDR3 protein: CASSFQSGQPYNEQFF

J gene: TRBJ1-1
V gene: TRBV6-1
CDR3 protein: CASSELGGNTEAFF

J gene: TRBJ1-1
V gene: TRBV18
CDR3 protein: CASSPKEGLGNTEAFF

J gene: TRBJ1-1
V gene: TRBV19
CDR3 protein: CASSQGQGAFTEAFF

J gene: TRBJ1-1
V gene: TRBV19
CDR3 protein: CASSPRTGMNTEAFF

J gene: TRBJ2-7
V gene: TRBV7-3
CDR3 protein: CASSHGQGAKRENEQYF

J gene: TRBJ1-1
V gene: TRBV27
CDR3 protein: CASSLSGGPPLNTEAFF

J gene: TRBJ2-4
V gene: TRBV7-9
CDR3 protein: CASSRGGGNIQYF

J gene: TRBJ1-2
V gene: TRBV7-2
CDR3 protein: CASSSTGGSYGYTF

J gene: TRBJ2-3
V gene: TRBV19
CDR3 protein: CASSIFGGGTPDTQYF

J gene: TRBJ2-1
V gene: TRBV5-1
CDR3 protein: CASSLPASGGAGEQFF

J gene: TRBJ2-1
V gene: TRBV7-3
CDR3 protein: CASSPNLGNRGSQFF

J gene: TRBJ1-1
V gene: TRBV7-2
CDR3 protein: CASSASGGAWWGGTEAFF

J gene: TRBJ2-2
V gene: TRBV7-2
CDR3 protein: CASSLVWQGNGELFF

J gene: TRBJ2-5
V gene: TRBV7-9
CDR3 protein: CASSPVGGMGETQYF

J gene: TRBJ2-1
V gene: TRBV10-3
CDR3 protein: CAISEPGTEANYNEQFF

J gene: TRBJ2-2
V gene: TRBV11-2
CDR3 protein: CASSLAYTGELFF

J gene: TRBJ2-1
V gene: TRBV9
CDR3 protein: CASSPGLAGDEQFF

J gene: TRBJ1-1
V gene: TRBV18
CDR3 protein: CASSPRTGRYTEAFF

J gene: TRBJ1-6
V gene: TRBV10-3
CDR3 protein: CAISDRQNSPLHF

J gene: TRBJ1-2
V gene: TRBV2
CDR3 protein: CASSRQGVEGYTF

J gene: TRBJ1-6
V gene: TRBV7-3
CDR3 protein: CASSLQQGSPLHF

J gene: TRBJ1-1
V gene: TRBV30
CDR3 protein: CAWSVQGHTEAFF

J gene: TRBJ2-7
V gene: TRBV28
CDR3 protein: CASSLVLGTGYYQQYF

J gene: TRBJ1-2
V gene: TRBV11-2
CDR3 protein: CASSPLLGRGSYGYTF

J gene: TRBJ2-5
V gene: TRBV27
CDR3 protein: CASKNQARETQYF

J gene: TRBJ1-2
V gene: TRBV28
CDR3 protein: CASSLLIGTAGGYTF

J gene: TRBJ2-3
V gene: TRBV7-3
CDR3 protein: CASSLAQGRTDTQYF

J gene: TRBJ2-2
V gene: TRBV7-2
CDR3 protein: CASSFSGGLNTGELFF

J gene: TRBJ1-1
V gene: TRBV7-2
CDR3 protein: CASSLQGSTEAFF